These 15 T cell receptor beta chains were sequenced from one sample in a study of cytomegalovirus exposure and HLA in healthy donors. Primers: 60 Vbeta forward and 13 Jbeta reverse. TCRdb's copy holds only in-frame clones and misses some; the assay was immunoSEQ multiplex PCR. The sample consists of roughly 190,000 clones, about four fifths of them appearing once. The sequenced sample was PBMCs. The receptor set was obtained from a girl between 10 and 17 years old in good health and CMV-seropositive.

The chain combines TRBV29-1 with TRBJ2-7; perhaps TRBD2 as D (6 bases). The V and J ends lost 4 bases and 3 bases respectively, with 7 bases between them. CDR1 and CDR2 (germline): SQVTM, ANQGSEA. This CDR3 spans 11 amino acids. The CDR3 DNA is TGCAGCGTTGCGGAGGGCTACGAGCAGTACTTC. Its protein is CSVAEGYEQYF.

The V and J genes are TRBV5-4 and TRBJ2-3, with TRBD1 identical over 7 bases. From germline, CDR1 is SGHNT and CDR2 YYREEE (reference sequence). V lost 3 bases, J lost 1 base, and 5 bases stayed unmatched. CDR3 size: 15 residues. The CDR3 DNA follows: TGTGCCAGCAGCTCAACAGGGGACGGCACAGATACGCAGTATTTT. It is translated as CASSSTGDGTDTQYF.

The genes are TRBV21-1 and TRBJ2-5; the table's D call, TRBD1, has no DNA check behind it. TRBV21-1 is shown as a pseudogene. The CDR3 contains 14 residues. Written as DNA, the CDR3 is TGTGCCAGCAGCAAAGCTGGCCGCCAAGAGACCCAGTACTTC. Translation gives CASSKAGRQETQYF.

This chain joins TRBV6-1 and TRBJ1-5, with 7 positions matching TRBD1. CDR3 size: 15 residues. Germline V gene data show CDR1 as MNHNS and CDR2 as SASEGT. V was clipped by 2 bases and J by 8 bases; unmatched bases: 9. CDR3 amino acids: CASSEIQGNGEPQHF. In DNA form, the CDR3 reads TGTGCCAGCAGTGAAATACAGGGGAATGGTGAGCCCCAGCATTTT.

V and J are TRBV11-3 and TRBJ1-6; 9 bases match TRBD1. The ends lost 5 bases at V and 1 base at J; junction bases unmatched: 15. CDR1 and CDR2 (germline): SGHNT, YENEEA. The length of the CDR3 is 20 residues. CDR3 nucleotides: TGTGCCAGCAGCCGCAAGACCTGGACAGGGGAAGGATCCTATAATTCACCCCTCCACTTT. Translation: CASSRKTWTGEGSYNSPLHF.

This clone was found a few times. CDR3 amino acids: CASSHPQGGNTEAFF. The CDR3 nucleotides read TGTGCCAGCAGCCACCCACAGGGGGGGAACACTGAAGCTTTCTTT. The chain carries TRBV11-3 and TRBJ1-1, with 8 bases that match TRBD1. After removal of 5 bases from V and 1 base from J, the junction contained 6 bases not matched to a gene. Germline lookup yields CDR1 SGHNT and CDR2 YENEEA. The CDR3 extends over 15 amino acids.

The chain employs TRBV27 and TRBJ1-6; a weak D match, TRBD1 (5 bases). Trimming pared 2 bases from V and 7 bases from J, leaving 12 bases between. The length of the CDR3 is 15 residues. CDR1 MNHEY and CDR2 SMNVEV come from the germline V gene (reference sequence). The DNA for the CDR3 is TGTGCCAGCAGTTTAATTCCAGGGCCAAATTCACCCCTCCACTTT. Translated: CASSLIPGPNSPLHF.

The CDR3 here is CATRPQGYNEQFF. The DNA of the CDR3 is TGTGCCACGAGGCCCCAGGGGTACAATGAGCAGTTCTTC. The V and J genes are TRBV10-3 and TRBJ2-1; D may be TRBD1 (6 bases). The CDR3 totals 13 residues. CDR1 is ENHRY and CDR2 is SYGVKD in the germline V gene. V lost 10 bases, J lost 4 bases, and 14 bases lay in between.

V usage is TRBV11-3 and J usage is TRBJ1-1; the match to TRBD1 covers 8 bases. This CDR3 has 15 residues. CDR1 SGHNT and CDR2 YENEEA come from the germline V gene. J lost 1 base, V lost 5 bases, and 6 bases had no gene match. CDR3: CASSPGGAGNTEAFF. For the CDR3, the DNA is TGTGCCAGCAGCCCAGGGGGCGCCGGGAACACTGAAGCTTTCTTT.

The chain couples TRBV4-3 to TRBJ2-1; 8 bases match TRBD2. Germline assignment: CDR1 LGHNA and CDR2 YSLEER. This CDR3 region has 18 residues. Losses at the gene ends were 0 bases for V and 0 bases for J; bases not matched to a gene: 7. For the CDR3, the DNA is TGCGCCAGCAGCCAAGATATGGAGCGGGGGTACTCCTACAATGAGCAGTTCTTC. Residues: CASSQDMERGYSYNEQFF.

The V and J genes are TRBV6-1 and TRBJ2-7; D perhaps matches TRBD2 (5 bases). Germline V CDR1 and CDR2: MNHNS, SASEGT. V was cut by 8 bases and J by 3 bases, with 20 bases left in between. There are 15 residues in the CDR3. The CDR3 here is CASGVEEVRDYEQYF. CDR3 nucleotide sequence: TGTGCCAGCGGCGTCGAGGAGGTCCGGGACTACGAGCAGTACTTC.

This clone was counted only a few times. The chain has TRBV4-1 and TRBJ1-4; 9 nucleotides agree with TRBD1. J gave up 7 bases and V 2 bases, and 5 bases lay outside the gene matches. Germline CDR1 is MGHRA and CDR2 is YSYEKL. The CDR3 has 15 residues. The chain's CDR3 is CASSQSGTGREKLFF. CDR3 nucleotide sequence: TGCGCCAGCAGCCAATCCGGGACAGGGCGTGAAAAACTGTTTTTT.

Note on this clone: This same CDR3 is encoded by further DNA sequences in the sample. The V call is TRBV5-1, the J call TRBJ2-5; D is undetermined. CDR3 size: 13 residues. Germline V lookup: CDR1 SGHRS, CDR2 YFSETQ. V shed 2 bases and J shed 3 bases, with 8 bases lying between them. The CDR3 protein is CASSFRQEETQYF. CDR3 DNA: TGCGCCAGCAGCTTCCGGCAGGAAGAGACCCAGTACTTC. The whole variable domain, filled in from reference TRBV5-1 and TRBJ2-5, reads KAGVTQTPRYLIKTRGQQVTLSCSPISGHRSVSWYQQTPGQGLQFLFEYFSETQRNKGNFPGRFSGRQFSNSRSEMNVSTLELGDSALYLCASSFRQEETQYFGPGTRLLVL.

A few counts support this clone. This chain joins TRBV4-1 and TRBJ2-2; 8 bases map to TRBD1. Germline V gives CDR1 MGHRA, CDR2 YSYEKL. V lost 4 bases, J lost 5 bases, and 9 bases stayed unmatched. CDR3 length: 16 amino acids. CDR3 coding DNA: TGCGCCAGCAGCCGCCTTCAGGGGGCGTGGACCGGGGAGCTGTTTTTT. Amino acid sequence: CASSRLQGAWTGELFF.

This clone was observed a single time. The gene calls are TRBV6-5 and TRBJ2-7; 8 bases line up with TRBD2. Germline loops: CDR1 MNHEY, CDR2 SVGAGI. The CDR3 contains 14 residues. Unmatched junction bases numbered 7, after V lost 5 bases and J lost 4 bases. The CDR3 DNA reads as TGTGCCAGCAGTCTCAGCGGGGGTCCTTACGAGCAGTACTTC. Translating gives CASSLSGGPYEQYF.